A selection of T cell receptor beta chains follows, all from one sample in a study of OX40 agonist ivuxolimab in advanced cancers. Here immunoSEQ multiplex PCR was the method, and the copy in TCRdb shows in-frame clones only, minus some. The sample carries about 69,000 clones, about 90% recorded once. The specimen was CD4+ or CD8+ T cells sorted from blood, collected in a trial of the OX40 agonist ivuxolimab. The receptors derive from an adult with an advanced solid tumor such as melanoma, head and neck, liver or kidney cancer. CDR3s include the opening cysteine and the closing phenylalanine or tryptophan. The D gene is left open where the match is weak. Size values are once, few and many counts, or a class for expanded clones, and some rows have none.

abundance	d_gene	v_gene	j_gene	CDR3aa	CDR3nt
.	.	TRBV19	TRBJ2-7	CASSMGSQGYEQYF	TGTGCCAGTAGTATGGGCAGCCAGGGATACGAGCAGTACTTC
.	TRBD1	TRBV6-1	TRBJ1-6	CASSPWGQGASPLHF	TGTGCCAGCAGTCCTTGGGGGCAGGGGGCTTCACCCCTCCACTTT
.	.	TRBV7-2	TRBJ2-7	CASSLGAGLFF	TGTGCCAGCAGCTTAGGAGCGGGTCTCTTCTTC
.	.	TRBV21-1	TRBJ1-1	CASSKGVEAFF	TGTGCCAGCAGCAAAGGGGTTGAAGCTTTCTTT
once	TRBD1	TRBV5-5	TRBJ2-7	CASSLETGGYYEQYF	TGTGCCAGCAGCTTGGAAACAGGGGGGTACTACGAGCAGTACTTC
once	.	TRBV7-2	TRBJ2-7	CASSLGNYYEQYF	TGTGCCAGCAGCCTAGGGAATTACTACGAGCAGTACTTC
.	.	TRBV29-1	TRBJ2-1	CSVDGADTYNEQFF	TGCAGCGTTGATGGAGCGGATACCTACAATGAGCAGTTCTTC
.	.	TRBV7-3	TRBJ2-2	CASRPSSRTGELFF	TGTGCCAGCAGGCCCTCCAGCCGCACCGGGGAGCTGTTTTTT
.	.	TRBV7-2	TRBJ1-2	CASLWGRGGYTF	TGTGCCAGTCTCTGGGGGCGCGGTGGCTACACCTTC
.	.	TRBV19	TRBJ2-7	CASGEQGDDYEQYF	TGTGCCAGTGGGGAACAGGGTGATGACTACGAGCAGTACTTC
.	.	TRBV13	TRBJ2-6	CASSSWPLSVGANVLTF	TGTGCCAGCAGCTCTTGGCCCCTCTCTGTGGGGGCCAACGTCCTGACTTTC
few	.	TRBV5-1	TRBJ1-2	CASSYGTRYGYTF	TGCGCCAGCAGTTATGGGACACGCTATGGCTACACCTTC
many	TRBD2	TRBV16	TRBJ2-1	CASSRGLAGSYEQFF	TGTGCCAGCAGCCGTGGACTAGCGGGATCGTACGAGCAGTTCTTC
.	TRBD1	TRBV28	TRBJ1-2	CASSKEGALGYGYTF	TGTGCCAGCAGCAAAGAGGGGGCTCTAGGGTATGGCTACACCTTC
.	.	TRBV27	TRBJ2-7	CASSLGSGYEQYF	TGTGCCAGCAGTTTAGGGTCTGGGTACGAGCAGTACTTC
.	.	TRBV30	TRBJ1-1	CAWSHGSEAFF	TGTGCCTGGAGTCATGGCTCCGAAGCTTTCTTT
.	.	TRBV30	TRBJ2-7	CAWSVQSSYEQYF	TGTGCCTGGAGTGTACAGTCTTCCTACGAGCAGTACTTC
.	.	TRBV6-1	TRBJ2-7	CASRPRDIFYEQYF	TGTGCCAGCAGACCCCGGGACATTTTTTACGAGCAGTACTTC
.	.	TRBV27	TRBJ2-1	CASSLPPGRGNEQFF	TGTGCCAGCAGTTTACCTCCGGGGCGGGGCAATGAGCAGTTCTTC
few	TRBD2	TRBV9	TRBJ2-1	CASSVSGSIYNEQFF	TGTGCCAGCAGCGTTAGCGGGAGTATATACAATGAGCAGTTCTTC
.	.	TRBV5-6	TRBJ2-7	CASSVNWDEQYF	TGTGCCAGCAGCGTCAATTGGGACGAGCAGTACTTC
.	TRBD1	TRBV4-3	TRBJ1-3	CASSPNEDRSGNTIYF	TGCGCCAGCAGCCCCAACGAGGACAGGTCTGGAAACACCATATATTTT
.	.	TRBV29-1	TRBJ1-2	CSVEAPISGDYGYTF	TGCAGCGTTGAAGCCCCTATCTCAGGGGACTATGGCTACACCTTC
.	TRBD2	TRBV2	TRBJ2-3	CASRRTSGSTDTQYF	TGTGCCAGCAGGCGGACTAGCGGGAGCACAGATACGCAGTATTTT
.	.	TRBV19	TRBJ1-1	CATSLMGGTEAFF	TGTGCCACCTCTCTTATGGGTGGGACTGAAGCTTTCTTT
.	.	TRBV6-6	TRBJ2-5	CASLFNQETQYF	TGTGCCAGCCTGTTCAACCAAGAGACCCAGTACTTC
.	.	TRBV19	TRBJ2-6	CASSPQDSSSGANVLTF	TGTGCCAGTAGTCCACAGGATTCTAGCTCTGGGGCCAACGTCCTGACTTTC
.	.	TRBV28	TRBJ1-1	CASSFLDTVNTEAFF	TGTGCCAGCAGTTTCCTAGACACCGTGAACACTGAAGCTTTCTTT
.	TRBD2	TRBV27	TRBJ2-5	CASTPWAGAEETQYF	TGTGCCAGCACCCCTTGGGCGGGAGCGGAGGAGACCCAGTACTTC
.	TRBD1	TRBV6-1	TRBJ2-7	CASVEGQGTYEQYF	TGTGCCAGCGTAGAAGGACAGGGGACCTACGAGCAGTACTTC
few	.	TRBV27	TRBJ2-1	CASSLVLSYNEQFF	TGTGCCAGCAGTTTAGTCCTTAGCTACAATGAGCAGTTCTTC
.	TRBD1	TRBV5-1	TRBJ2-7	CASSTGTGAYEQYF	TGCGCCAGCAGCACCGGGACAGGGGCCTACGAGCAGTACTTC
.	.	TRBV7-2	TRBJ2-1	CASSSWDSVEYNEQFF	TGTGCCAGCAGCTCCTGGGACTCTGTTGAGTACAATGAGCAGTTCTTC
.	.	TRBV27	TRBJ2-7	CASSLRGGYEQYF	TGTGCCAGCAGTTTAAGAGGGGGCTACGAGCAGTACTTC
.	.	TRBV11-1	TRBJ1-5	CASSIAGPNQPQHF	TGTGCCAGCAGCATCGCTGGCCCTAATCAGCCCCAGCATTTT
.	TRBD2	TRBV19	TRBJ2-1	CASSIGSGGALYNEQFF	TGTGCCAGTAGTATTGGGAGCGGGGGGGCCTTGTACAATGAGCAGTTCTTC
.	.	TRBV5-4	TRBJ2-1	CASSLGNGNEQFF	TGTGCCAGCAGCTTGGGAAACGGAAATGAGCAGTTCTTC
.	.	TRBV4-1	TRBJ2-7	CASSQGLGAREQYF	TGCGCCAGCAGCCAAGGACTTGGGGCGAGAGAGCAGTACTTC
once	.	TRBV27	TRBJ1-5	CASSNAGTNQPQHF	TGTGCCAGCAGTAATGCAGGGACTAATCAGCCCCAGCATTTT
.	.	TRBV6-6	TRBJ1-1	CASSYVTGFGTEAFF	TGTGCCAGCAGTTATGTTACAGGGTTTGGCACTGAAGCTTTCTTT
.	.	TRBV7-9	TRBJ1-1	CASSLEGGRTEAFF	TGTGCCAGCAGCTTAGAGGGGGGTAGGACTGAAGCTTTCTTT
.	TRBD2	TRBV19	TRBJ2-1	CASSIGLAGGPAYNEQFF	TGTGCCAGTAGTATCGGACTAGCGGGAGGGCCCGCCTACAATGAGCAGTTCTTC
few	.	TRBV6-5	TRBJ1-2	CASSIHVNYGYTF	TGTGCCAGCAGCATCCATGTTAACTATGGCTACACCTTC
.	.	TRBV7-8	TRBJ2-1	CASSLGGGNEQFF	TGTGCCAGCAGCTTAGGGGGTGGCAATGAGCAGTTCTTC
once	TRBD1	TRBV28	TRBJ2-7	CASRPTGTGGLFFNDEQYF	TGTGCCAGCAGGCCCACCGGGACAGGGGGCCTTTTCTTTAACGACGAGCAGTACTTC
.	.	TRBV7-9	TRBJ1-4	CASSLVTANEKLFF	TGTGCCAGCAGCTTAGTGACAGCTAATGAAAAACTGTTTTTT
.	TRBD2	TRBV9	TRBJ2-1	CASSHPYEERGTYNEQFF	TGTGCCAGCAGCCACCCCTACGAGGAGCGGGGAACCTACAATGAGCAGTTCTTC
.	.	TRBV6-5	TRBJ1-2	CASSSTGNYGYTF	TGTGCCAGCAGTTCGACAGGAAACTATGGCTACACCTTC
few	.	TRBV4-1	TRBJ1-5	CASSPTKSRYSNQPQHF	TGCGCCAGCAGCCCAACAAAGTCTCGATATAGCAATCAGCCCCAGCATTTT
.	.	TRBV15	TRBJ1-5	CATSAAPRGNQPQHF	TGTGCCACCAGCGCAGCACCGAGGGGCAATCAGCCCCAGCATTTT
.	.	TRBV27	TRBJ2-7	CASSSTNQFYEQYF	TGTGCCAGCAGTTCGACTAACCAATTCTACGAGCAGTACTTC